This T cell receptor beta chain was documented in a study of OX40 agonist ivuxolimab in advanced cancers. Study-level background: Ivuxolimab was a fully human IgG2 agonistic monoclonal antibody targeting the costimulatory receptor OX40 (CD134). Patients were allowed to have had prior anti-PD-1, anti-PD-L1 or anti-CTLA-4 therapy, and more than 30% of the dose-escalation patients had previously received checkpoint inhibitors. Among the roughly 50 dose-escalation patients, 19 had hepatocellular carcinoma, approximately 15 melanoma, 9 renal cell carcinoma and 9 head and neck cancer. Peripheral TCRbeta sequencing was intended to test whether TCR sequence diversity was altered and clonal T-cell expansion was caused by ivuxolimab. Intravenous ivuxolimab was administered to patients every 2 weeks at six dose levels: 0.01, 0.1, 0.3, 1.5, 3 and 10 mg/kg. In the dose-escalation cohort, roughly four fifths of patients were male, and the mean age was approximately 60 years, with a range of about 20 to 79. The paper covers the monotherapy dose-escalation part of the phase I ivuxolimab trial, which included N of about 50 patients. Partial responses occurred in three dose-escalation patients, of whom one had hepatocellular carcinoma and two had cutaneous melanoma. Paper-wide results and their limitations: After ivuxolimab, CD8+ T cells had more expanded clones than CD4+ T cells on average. Low levels of normalized T-cell clonal expansion were also shown by some nonresponding patients. In the 0.1-3.0 mg/kg groups, partial responders were among the patients with the lowest normalized peripheral clonal expansion, particularly in CD8+ T cells. At doses of 0.1 to 3.0 mg/kg, clonal expansion of both CD4+ and CD8+ blood T cells was observed from baseline to week 6. The antigen specificity of the peripheral T cells that underwent clonal expansion was not determined.

Genomic DNA was extracted from sorted cells for sequencing of the TCRbeta CDR3 region. The immunoSEQ Assay was used for sequencing of TCRbeta CDR3 regions. TCRdb's version of the immuneACCESS table is confined to in-frame rearrangements and falls short of the full clone set. An unresolved V gene accounts for under half of the shortfall where checked; the remainder is of unknown origin. Across this sample there are 50,000 or so clones, with over 75% seen only once. Clones ranked in the top ten supply over 6.5% of the sample. Patients with autoimmune disease history or receiving systemic immunosuppression were excluded from the trial. Peripheral blood for TCR sequencing was collected from all dose cohorts at baseline, on cycle 4 day 1, and on cycle 7 day 1. Samples were obtained from an open-label, multicenter, first-in-human phase I dose-escalation trial of ivuxolimab. Adults with locally advanced or metastatic melanoma, renal cell carcinoma, hepatocellular carcinoma or head and neck squamous cell carcinoma were enrolled in the trial. Before TCR sequencing, CD4+ and CD8+ T cells were separately sorted from peripheral blood.

This clone was picked up one time. There is no known antigen for this receptor. Base-call qualities are not available, and no considerably larger clone is one nucleotide away. The germline V and J ends show losses of 3 bases and 8 bases respectively, and no gene match explains 7 bases of the junction. Inclusive of the bounding cysteine and phenylalanine, the CDR3 is 16 residues long. Kept here is only the CDR3 DNA, which spans 48 bases and is read in frame from base 1. CDR1 SGHKS and CDR2 YYEKEE were looked up in the germline V gene (reference sequence). The chain uses TRBV5-5 and TRBJ2-1, with 14 bases matching TRBD2. The receptor comes from an adult with an advanced solid tumor such as melanoma, head and neck, liver or kidney cancer. The sequencing used CD4+ or CD8+ T cells sorted from blood, collected in a trial of the OX40 agonist ivuxolimab. The sequenced DNA is TGTGCCAGCAGCTCAGGGACTAGCGGGAGTCCAGATGAGCAGTTCTTC. Its coded protein is CASSSGTSGSPDEQFF.